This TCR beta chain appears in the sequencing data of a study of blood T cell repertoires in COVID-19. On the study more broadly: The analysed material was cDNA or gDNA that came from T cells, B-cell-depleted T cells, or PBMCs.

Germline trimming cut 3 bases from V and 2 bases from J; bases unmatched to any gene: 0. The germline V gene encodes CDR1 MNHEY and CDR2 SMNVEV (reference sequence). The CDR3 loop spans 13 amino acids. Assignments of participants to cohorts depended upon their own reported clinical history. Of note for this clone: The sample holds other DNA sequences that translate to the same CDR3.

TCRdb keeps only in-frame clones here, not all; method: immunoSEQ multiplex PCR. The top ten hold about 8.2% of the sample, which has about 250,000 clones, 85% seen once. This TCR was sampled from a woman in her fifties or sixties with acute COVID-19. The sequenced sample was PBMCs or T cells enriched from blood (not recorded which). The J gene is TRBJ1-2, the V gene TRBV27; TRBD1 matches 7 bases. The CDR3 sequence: CASSFRGNYGYTF. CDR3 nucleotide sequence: TGTGCCAGCAGTTTCAGGGGGAACTATGGCTACACCTTC.